Listed here is a single TCR beta chain. Sequenced by immunoSEQ multiplex PCR; TCRdb stores in-frame clones only, minus some. The profile shows 99,000 or so clones, roughly nine tenths of them singletons. This specimen comes from a study of blood T cell repertoires in COVID-19. The receptor's source is a human donor in a cohort sampled during active COVID-19. Sequencing used peripheral blood.

Written as DNA, the CDR3 is TGTGCCAGCGCGGCAGTTACGCTCGGTTCGGAGACCCAGTACTTC. This translates into CASAAVTLGSETQYF. This chain connects TRBV6-6 to TRBJ2-5; D is unclear. V lost 8 bases and J 5 bases, leaving 21 bases between the germline ends. Germline loops: CDR1 MNHNY, CDR2 SVGAGI (reference sequence). The CDR3 totals 15 residues.